This T cell receptor (beta chain) was sequenced in a study of T cell responses to AZD1222 COVID-19 vaccine. Here immunoSEQ multiplex PCR was the method, and the copy in TCRdb shows in-frame clones only, minus some. The sample carries under 150,000 clones, 90% recorded once. Study results and caveats: No day 14 peak samples; only post-peak repertoires were characterized.

A remark on this clone: Its specificity is not known.

Trimming took off 10 bases at V and 5 bases at J, with 15 bases between the two ends. CDR1 is LGHDT and CDR2 is YNNKEL in the germline V gene (reference sequence). The CDR3 totals 13 residues. This chain uses TRBV3-1 (or the pseudogene TRBV3-2) with TRBJ2-1; tentatively, D is TRBD1 or TRBD2 (5 bases each). The specimen was peripheral blood, collected on day 0 of AZD1222 vaccination. The origin of this receptor is an adult in good health. The CDR3 loop reads CATGARANNEQFF. The CDR3 coding sequence is TGTGCCACCGGGGCGAGGGCGAACAATGAGCAGTTCTTC.